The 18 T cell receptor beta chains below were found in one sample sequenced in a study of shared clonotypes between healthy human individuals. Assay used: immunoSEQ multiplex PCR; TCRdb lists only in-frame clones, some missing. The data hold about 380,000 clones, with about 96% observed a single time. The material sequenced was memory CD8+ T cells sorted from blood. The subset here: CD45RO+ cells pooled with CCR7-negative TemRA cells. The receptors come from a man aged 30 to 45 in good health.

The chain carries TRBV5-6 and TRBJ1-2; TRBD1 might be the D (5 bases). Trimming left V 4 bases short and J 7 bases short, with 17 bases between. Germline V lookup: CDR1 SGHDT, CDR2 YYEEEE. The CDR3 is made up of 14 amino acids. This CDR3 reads CASSRRDWEGGYTF. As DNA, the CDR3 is TGTGCCAGCAGCCGGCGGGACTGGGAAGGTGGCTACACCTTC.

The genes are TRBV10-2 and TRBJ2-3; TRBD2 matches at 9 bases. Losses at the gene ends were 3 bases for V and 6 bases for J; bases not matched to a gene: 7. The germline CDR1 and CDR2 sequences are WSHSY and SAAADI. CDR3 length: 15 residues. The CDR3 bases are TGCGCCAGCAGTGACCTAGCGGGATTGGGGGATACGCAGTATTTT. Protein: CASSDLAGLGDTQYF.

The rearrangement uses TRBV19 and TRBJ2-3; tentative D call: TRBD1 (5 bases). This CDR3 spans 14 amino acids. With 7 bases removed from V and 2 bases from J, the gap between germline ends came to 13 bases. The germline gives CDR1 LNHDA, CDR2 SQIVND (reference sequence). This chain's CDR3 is CASKTGRDTDTQYF. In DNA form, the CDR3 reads TGTGCCAGTAAAACGGGCAGGGACACAGATACGCAGTATTTT.

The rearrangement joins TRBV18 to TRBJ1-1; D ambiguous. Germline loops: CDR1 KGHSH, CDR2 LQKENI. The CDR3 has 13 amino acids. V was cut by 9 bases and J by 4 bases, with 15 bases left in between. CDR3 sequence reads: CASCTMGGTEAFF. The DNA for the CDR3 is TGTGCCAGTTGTACGATGGGAGGCACTGAAGCTTTCTTT. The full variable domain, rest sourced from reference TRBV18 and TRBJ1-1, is NAGVMQNPRHLVRRRGQEARLRCSPMKGHSHVYWYRQLPEEGLKFMVYLQKENIIDESGMPKERFSAEFPKEGPSILRIQQVVRGDSAAYFCASCTMGGTEAFFGQGTRLTVV.

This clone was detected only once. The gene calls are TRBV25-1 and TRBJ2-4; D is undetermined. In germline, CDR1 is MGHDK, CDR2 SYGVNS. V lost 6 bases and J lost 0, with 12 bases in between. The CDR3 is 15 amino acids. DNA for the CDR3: TGTGCCAGCAGGCGCGGCAGCCTAGCCAAAAACATTCAGTACTTC. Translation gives CASRRGSLAKNIQYF.

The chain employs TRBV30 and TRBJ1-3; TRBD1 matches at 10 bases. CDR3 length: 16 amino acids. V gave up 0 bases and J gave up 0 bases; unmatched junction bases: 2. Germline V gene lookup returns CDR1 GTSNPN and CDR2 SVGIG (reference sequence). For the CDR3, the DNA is TGTGCCTGGAGTGTACGGACAGGGGGCTCTGGAAACACCATATATTTT. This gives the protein CAWSVRTGGSGNTIYF.

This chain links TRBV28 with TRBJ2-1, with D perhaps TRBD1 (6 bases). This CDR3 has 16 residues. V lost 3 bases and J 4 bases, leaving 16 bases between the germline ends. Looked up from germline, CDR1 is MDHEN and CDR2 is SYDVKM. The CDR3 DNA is TGTGCCAGCAGTTTCAGGAGGACAGTAGGGTACAATGAGCAGTTCTTC. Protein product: CASSFRRTVGYNEQFF.

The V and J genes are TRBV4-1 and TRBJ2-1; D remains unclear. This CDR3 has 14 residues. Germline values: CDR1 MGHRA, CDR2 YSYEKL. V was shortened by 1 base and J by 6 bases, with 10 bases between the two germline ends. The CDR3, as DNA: TGCGCCAGCAGCCAAGGGTGGCTGGCCAATGAGCAGTTCTTC. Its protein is CASSQGWLANEQFF.

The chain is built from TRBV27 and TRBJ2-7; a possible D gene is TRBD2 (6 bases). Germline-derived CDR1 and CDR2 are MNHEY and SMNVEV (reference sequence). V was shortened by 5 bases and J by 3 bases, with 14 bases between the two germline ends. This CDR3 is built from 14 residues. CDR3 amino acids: CASSPTSSGYEQYF. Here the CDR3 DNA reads TGTGCCAGCAGTCCGACTAGTTCGGGCTACGAGCAGTACTTC.

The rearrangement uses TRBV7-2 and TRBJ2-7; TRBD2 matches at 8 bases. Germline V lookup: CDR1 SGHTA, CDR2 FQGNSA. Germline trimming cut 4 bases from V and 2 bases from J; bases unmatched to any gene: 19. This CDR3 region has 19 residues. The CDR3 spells CASSSRIGGVVARTYEQYF. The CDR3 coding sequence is TGTGCCAGCAGCTCCCGTATCGGGGGGGTGGTAGCGAGAACCTACGAGCAGTACTTC.

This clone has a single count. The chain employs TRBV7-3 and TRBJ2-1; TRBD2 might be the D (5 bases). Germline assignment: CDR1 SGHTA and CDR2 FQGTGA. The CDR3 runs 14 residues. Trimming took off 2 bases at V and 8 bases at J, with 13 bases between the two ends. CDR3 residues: CASSLLGIGDEQFF. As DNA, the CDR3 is TGTGCCAGCAGCTTACTCGGGATTGGCGATGAGCAGTTCTTC.

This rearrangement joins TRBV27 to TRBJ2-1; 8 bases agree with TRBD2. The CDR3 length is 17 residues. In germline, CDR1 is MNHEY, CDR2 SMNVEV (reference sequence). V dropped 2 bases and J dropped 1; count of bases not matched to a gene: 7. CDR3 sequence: CASSLHTGGGSYNEQFF. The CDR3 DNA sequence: TGTGCCAGCAGTTTACACACCGGGGGGGGTTCCTACAATGAGCAGTTCTTC.

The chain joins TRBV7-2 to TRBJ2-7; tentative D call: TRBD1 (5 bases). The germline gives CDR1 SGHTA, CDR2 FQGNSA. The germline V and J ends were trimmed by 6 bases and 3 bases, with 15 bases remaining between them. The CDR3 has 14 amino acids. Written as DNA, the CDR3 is TGTGCCAGCAGTCCCGGGCCAAGGGGCTACGAGCAGTACTTC. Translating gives CASSPGPRGYEQYF.

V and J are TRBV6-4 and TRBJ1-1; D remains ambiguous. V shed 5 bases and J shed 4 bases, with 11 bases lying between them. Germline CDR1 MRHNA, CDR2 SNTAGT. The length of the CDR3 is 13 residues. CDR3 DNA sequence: TGTGCCAGCAGTCTTACACATACCACTGAAGCTTTCTTT. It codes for CASSLTHTTEAFF.

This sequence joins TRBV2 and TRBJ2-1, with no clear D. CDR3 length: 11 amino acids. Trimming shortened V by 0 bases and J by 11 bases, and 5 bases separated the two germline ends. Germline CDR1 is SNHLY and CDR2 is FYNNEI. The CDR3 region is CASSEALQQFF. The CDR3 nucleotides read TGTGCCAGCAGTGAAGCTCTACAGCAGTTCTTC.

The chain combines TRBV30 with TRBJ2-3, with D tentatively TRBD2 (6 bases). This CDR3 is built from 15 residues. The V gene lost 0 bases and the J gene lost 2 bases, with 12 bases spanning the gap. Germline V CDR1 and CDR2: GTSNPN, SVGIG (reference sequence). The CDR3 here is CAWSVLGGNTDTQYF. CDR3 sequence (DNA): TGTGCCTGGAGTGTACTCGGCGGGAACACAGATACGCAGTATTTT.

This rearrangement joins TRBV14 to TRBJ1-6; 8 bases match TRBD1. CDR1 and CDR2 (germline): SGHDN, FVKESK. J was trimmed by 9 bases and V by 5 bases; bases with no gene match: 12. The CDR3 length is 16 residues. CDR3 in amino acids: CASSSTGEGFRSPLHF. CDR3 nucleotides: TGTGCCAGCAGCTCGACAGGGGAAGGCTTCCGTTCACCCCTCCACTTT.

The CDR3, as DNA: TGTGCCAGTAGTATCCCAGCCCACACCGGGGAGCTGTTTTTT. Residues: CASSIPAHTGELFF. This chain links TRBV19 with TRBJ2-2, with D uncertain. Germline CDR1 LNHDA, CDR2 SQIVND (reference sequence). V lost 3 bases to trimming and J lost 3 bases, with 8 bases between them. The CDR3 has 14 amino acids.